The sequence of this TCR beta chain was determined in a study of blood T cell repertoires in COVID-19. Study-level background: The analysed material was cDNA or gDNA that came from T cells, B-cell-depleted T cells, or PBMCs.

CDR3 size: 14 residues. Trimming removed 5 bases at V and 4 bases at J, with 14 bases between. The germline gives CDR1 LGHDT, CDR2 YNNKEL (reference sequence). Libraries were prepared by immunoSEQ multiplex PCR; TCRdb keeps only in-frame clonotypes and omits some of them. Of 85,000 to 100,000 clones listed, about 81% are singletons. The rearrangement uses TRBV3-1 (or the pseudogene TRBV3-2) and TRBJ1-2, with D uncertain. Sequenced: peripheral blood. The TCR was taken from a woman aged 60 to 75 with acute or convalescent COVID-19. CDR3 amino acids: CASSEPRGLYGYTF. The CDR3 region has the DNA TGTGCCAGCAGCGAACCAAGAGGGCTCTATGGCTACACCTTC.